Included here is one TCR beta chain sequence, with context. Its specificity is not known. The table came from immunoSEQ multiplex PCR; TCRdb's copy has only in-frame clones and leaves some out. Of 25,000 to 35,000 clones in the sample, more than 80% were seen once. The time point was: cycle 4 day 1 (C4D1), after more than five weeks of nivolumab. Every patient had relapsed following autologous stem cell transplantation, and cohorts differed in brentuximab vedotin exposure. Magnetic depletion of unwanted cells isolated CD4+ T cells from thawed PBMCs. This entry is derived from a study of PD-1 blockade in classical Hodgkin lymphoma. About the research overall: With a 2-week interval, patients received intravenous nivolumab at 3 mg/kg. General study findings and limits: Whoever responded completely had baseline diversity much like that seen in newly diagnosed patients. With CD4+ cells, TCR diversity rose significantly by C4D1, but not with CD8+ cells.

This specimen was CD4+ T cells from blood, taken before the fourth cycle of nivolumab. The clonotype originates from a human donor with classical Hodgkin lymphoma.

The CDR3 loop reads CASSLDFFKETQYF. CDR3 nucleotides: TGTGCCAGCAGCTTAGATTTCTTCAAAGAGACCCAGTACTTC. V and J are TRBV7-2 and TRBJ2-5; D uncertain. The CDR3 is 14 residues long. V lost 1 base and J 3 bases, leaving 9 bases between the germline ends. CDR1 is SGHTA, CDR2 FQGNSA, per germline.